This T cell receptor (beta chain) was captured in a study of cytomegalovirus exposure and HLA in healthy donors. V shed 0 bases and J 0 bases; nucleotides not matched to a gene: 5. The V gene's germline CDR1 is ENHRY and CDR2 SYGVKD. The CDR3 totals 17 residues. The PCR had 60 Vbeta and 13 Jbeta primers. The table came from immunoSEQ multiplex PCR; TCRdb's copy has only in-frame clones and leaves some out. The data show approximately 190,000 clones, approximately 84% seen once. The chain carries TRBV10-3 and TRBJ2-4, with TRBD2 matching 7 bases. Sequenced sample: PBMCs. This TCR derives from a man aged 50-60 years in good health and CMV-seronegative. DNA of the CDR3: TGTGCCATCAGTGAGTCTCAGGGACTACTAGCCAAAAACATTCAGTACTTC. Protein sequence: CAISESQGLLAKNIQYF.